The 28 T cell receptor beta chains reported below all come from one sample, sequenced in a study of blood T cell repertoires in COVID-19. The method was immunoSEQ multiplex PCR; TCRdb's version includes in-frame clones alone and lacks a portion of them. Of hundreds of thousands of clones in the sample, around 85% were seen once. Sequencing was done on a sample of peripheral blood. Every receptor here comes from a man between 50 and 59 years old with COVID-19, enrolled during active disease.

The chain has TRBV20-1 and TRBJ1-1; D call uncertain. V lost 3 bases to trimming and J lost 0 bases, with 5 bases between them. This CDR3 spans 12 amino acids. Germline loops: CDR1 DFQATT, CDR2 SNEGSKA (reference sequence). CDR3 DNA sequence: TGCAGTGCTAGTACTGTGAACACTGAAGCTTTCTTT. Translated: CSASTVNTEAFF.

The CDR3 coding sequence is TGTGCCAGCAGCCCCGGTTTGGGGGGAGGAGAGACCCAGTACTTC. This gives the protein CASSPGLGGGETQYF. The chain links TRBV28 to TRBJ2-5; D is possibly TRBD2 (6 bases). V lost 6 bases and J lost 4, with 18 bases in between. In germline, CDR1 is MDHEN, CDR2 SYDVKM. The CDR3 is made up of 15 amino acids. The variable domain in full, completed from reference TRBV28 and TRBJ2-5, reads DVKVTQSSRYLVKRTGEKVFLECVQDMDHENMFWYRQDPGLGLRLIYFSYDVKMKEKGDIPEGYSVSREKKERFSLILESASTNQTSMYLCASSPGLGGGETQYFGPGTRLLVL.

The chain recombines TRBV4-3 with TRBJ2-3; D unclear. CDR1 is LGHNA and CDR2 is YSLEER in the germline V gene. The CDR3 spans 16 residues. V lost 1 base and J 2 bases, leaving 13 bases between the germline ends. The CDR3 DNA reads TGCGCCAGCAGCCAAGCTGACTTAGCACCCACAGATACGCAGTATTTT. It codes for CASSQADLAPTDTQYF.

CDR3 region: CASSQETGYGYTF. The DNA of the CDR3 is TGTGCCAGCAGCCAGGAGACAGGCTATGGCTACACCTTC. This chain connects TRBV28 to TRBJ1-2, with a possible D match to TRBD1 (6 bases). Between the trimmed V and J ends, which lost 6 bases and 4 bases, there was a span of 12 bases. Per germline, CDR1 MDHEN and CDR2 SYDVKM. This CDR3 contains 13 residues.

V is TRBV10-3 and J is TRBJ2-1; no reliable D call. The germline V and J ends were trimmed by 3 bases and 0 bases, with 9 bases remaining between them. The CDR3 spans 15 residues. The germline gives CDR1 ENHRY, CDR2 SYGVKD. The CDR3 DNA follows: TGTGCCATCAGTGATGGGCAACCCTCCTACAATGAGCAGTTCTTC. Protein: CAISDGQPSYNEQFF.

This clone has only one observation. The rearrangement joins TRBV5-6 to TRBJ2-1; 7 bases line up with TRBD1. The CDR3 runs to 17 residues. Trimming took 0 bases from V and 0 from J; bases not matched to a gene: 6. Germline V gives CDR1 SGHDT, CDR2 YYEEEE. In DNA, the CDR3 is TGTGCCAGCAGCTTGGCAAAGGGGACAGTCTCCTACAATGAGCAGTTCTTC. It specifies CASSLAKGTVSYNEQFF.

The rearrangement links TRBV28 to TRBJ1-3; tentative D call: TRBD1 (5 bases). The V gene's germline CDR1 is MDHEN and CDR2 SYDVKM. The CDR3 runs 14 residues. Trimming shortened V by 6 bases and J by 1 base, and 10 bases separated the two germline ends. The CDR3 coding sequence is TGTGCCAGCAGCCTGGACACGTCTGGAAACACCATATATTTT. Its translation: CASSLDTSGNTIYF.

J is TRBJ2-3 and V is TRBV3-1 (or the pseudogene TRBV3-2), with 10 bases fitting TRBD1. This CDR3 is 16 amino acids long. The V gene end was trimmed by 1 base and the J gene end by 6 bases; junction bases not matched to a gene: 7. Germline-derived CDR1 and CDR2 are LGHDT and YNNKEL (reference sequence). The CDR3 spells CASSQARTGGGDTQYF. Here the CDR3 DNA reads TGTGCCAGCAGCCAAGCACGGACAGGGGGTGGGGATACGCAGTATTTT.

The chain is built from TRBV7-3 and TRBJ2-5, with D tentatively TRBD1 (6 bases). Germline V gives CDR1 SGHTA, CDR2 FQGTGA. This CDR3 contains 15 residues. Trimming cost V 1 base and J 5 bases, with 14 bases left between them. The CDR3 sequence is CASSLNQGIGETQYF. The CDR3 DNA reads as TGTGCCAGCAGCTTAAATCAGGGGATCGGGGAGACCCAGTACTTC.

V and J are TRBV19 and TRBJ1-2, with D possibly being TRBD1 (6 bases). This CDR3 comprises 14 residues. In germline, CDR1 is LNHDA, CDR2 SQIVND (reference sequence). V shed 5 bases and J shed 2 bases, with 12 bases lying between them. The CDR3 sequence: CASSFFTGNYGYTF. The CDR3 nucleotides are TGTGCCAGTAGTTTCTTCACAGGGAACTATGGCTACACCTTC.

The chain is built from TRBV20-1 and TRBJ2-5; 8 bases are shared with TRBD2. The CDR3 is 13 residues long. Unmatched junction bases numbered 6, after V lost 3 bases and J lost 6 bases. CDR1 DFQATT and CDR2 SNEGSKA come from the germline V gene (reference sequence). The CDR3 nucleotides read TGCAGTGCTAGTACATTAGCGGGGAAGACCCAGTACTTC. Translation gives CSASTLAGKTQYF.

V gene TRBV2 combines with J gene TRBJ2-2; TRBD2 might be the D (5 bases). V lost 1 base, J lost 0 bases, and 12 bases lay in between. CDR1 and CDR2 (germline): SNHLY, FYNNEI. The CDR3 contains 17 residues. The CDR3 region is CASSEGVGRSNTGELFF. CDR3 bases: TGTGCCAGCAGTGAAGGGGTTGGGAGATCGAACACCGGGGAGCTGTTTTTT.

The CDR3 spells CASSLRAGLGVGEKLFF. The CDR3 DNA is TGTGCCAGCAGCCTCCGGGCCGGACTCGGTGTCGGTGAAAAACTGTTTTTT. The chain links TRBV9 to TRBJ1-4; D unresolved. Trimming stripped 4 bases from V and 7 bases from J, with 23 bases between. Germline CDR1 SGDLS, CDR2 YYNGEE. This CDR3 spans 17 amino acids.

The genes are TRBV10-3 and TRBJ2-2; 7 positions match TRBD1. The CDR3 runs to 15 residues. Losses at the gene ends were 4 bases for V and 5 bases for J; bases not matched to a gene: 7. From germline, CDR1 is ENHRY and CDR2 SYGVKD. CDR3 sequence (DNA): TGTGCCATCAGTGTTATGGCAGGGGGTACCGGGGAGCTGTTTTTT. Protein sequence: CAISVMAGGTGELFF.

This clone was detected only a few times. The J gene is TRBJ1-6, the V gene TRBV30; the D is unclear. There are 12 residues in the CDR3. V lost 4 bases and J 13 bases, leaving 14 bases between the germline ends. Germline loops: CDR1 GTSNPN, CDR2 SVGIG (reference sequence). CDR3 coding DNA: TGTGCCTGGACCCGGAGCGTCGGGCCCCTCCACTTT. Its translation is CAWTRSVGPLHF. The whole variable domain, filled in from reference TRBV30 and TRBJ1-6, reads SQTIHQWPATLVQPVGSPLSLECTVEGTSNPNLYWYRQAAGRGLQLLFYSVGIGQISSEVPQNLSASRPQDRQFILSSKKLLLSDSGFYLCAWTRSVGPLHFGNGTRLTVT.

The rearrangement links TRBV7-9 to TRBJ2-7, with 8 bases that match TRBD1. With 0 bases clipped from V and 7 bases from J, the junction kept 14 bases outside the gene matches. The germline CDR1 and CDR2 sequences are SEHNR and FQNEAQ (reference sequence). This CDR3 comprises 17 residues. The CDR3 DNA reads TGTGCCAGCAGCTTAGCGCGCAGGACAGGGACGATGGGGGAGCAGTACTTC. Translation gives CASSLARRTGTMGEQYF.

The gene calls are TRBV3-1 (or the pseudogene TRBV3-2) and TRBJ1-5, with TRBD1 as a possible D gene (5 bases). Germline V gene data show CDR1 as LGHDT and CDR2 as YNNKEL (reference sequence). Trimming shortened V by 0 bases and J by 1 base, and 7 bases separated the two germline ends. The CDR3 runs 15 residues. CDR3 DNA sequence: TGTGCCAGCAGCCAAGATCCAGGGAGCAATCAGCCCCAGCATTTT. Translated, it gives CASSQDPGSNQPQHF.

The sample holds many counts of this clone. The chain couples TRBV4-3 to TRBJ2-5; D is perhaps TRBD2 (6 bases). This CDR3 has 14 residues. CDR1 and CDR2 from the germline V gene are LGHNA and YSLEER. V was pared by 3 bases and J by 7 bases, with 15 bases between. CDR3 amino acids: CASSHRGLLGTQYF. As DNA, the CDR3 is TGCGCCAGCAGCCATAGGGGACTGCTGGGGACCCAGTACTTC.

The chain is built from TRBV2 and TRBJ2-7; a possible D gene is TRBD1 (5 bases). Germline CDR1 SNHLY, CDR2 FYNNEI. Deletions cut 3 bases from V and 2 bases from J, with 14 bases between. CDR3 length: 15 residues. CDR3 in amino acids: CASSDQSPGPYEQYF. CDR3 coding DNA: TGTGCCAGCAGTGACCAGTCCCCAGGGCCCTACGAGCAGTACTTC.

This chain uses TRBV11-2 with TRBJ1-1, with 8 bases that match TRBD1. The ends lost 5 bases at V and 1 base at J; junction bases unmatched: 12. CDR1 is SGHAT and CDR2 is FQNNGV in the germline V gene. The CDR3 contains 17 residues. CDR3 region: CASSRGQGSLRNTEAFF. CDR3 nucleotides: TGTGCCAGCAGCCGCGGACAGGGATCGCTCCGGAACACTGAAGCTTTCTTT.

This clone was observed a few times. The chain couples TRBV28 to TRBJ1-2, with D tentatively TRBD1 (6 bases). This CDR3 contains 16 residues. Germline assignment: CDR1 MDHEN and CDR2 SYDVKM. Trimming shortened V by 2 bases and J by 2 bases, and 15 bases separated the two germline ends. The CDR3 sequence is CASSLIIPTGNYGYTF. The CDR3 DNA reads TGTGCCAGCAGTTTAATTATCCCGACAGGAAACTATGGCTACACCTTC.

This sequence joins TRBV19 and TRBJ1-5; 7 bases match TRBD1. This CDR3 region has 16 residues. J was trimmed by 3 bases and V by 4 bases; bases with no gene match: 9. Germline V gives CDR1 LNHDA, CDR2 SQIVND (reference sequence). In DNA form, the CDR3 reads TGTGCCAGTAGTACAGGAGACAGGGACGTCAATCAGCCCCAGCATTTT. Residues: CASSTGDRDVNQPQHF.

V gene TRBV13 combines with J gene TRBJ2-3, with TRBD1 matching over 7 bases. Germline-derived CDR1 and CDR2 are PRHDT and FYEKMQ (reference sequence). There are 15 residues in the CDR3. V lost 6 bases and J lost 1; bases outside the gene matches: 7. The CDR3 sequence: CASSKGGLGTDTQYF. The CDR3 nucleotides are TGTGCCAGCAGTAAAGGGGGCCTAGGCACAGATACGCAGTATTTT. The complete variable domain, with remaining parts taken from reference TRBV13 and TRBJ2-3, reads AAGVIQSPRHLIKEKRETATLKCYPIPRHDTVYWYQQGPGQDPQFLISFYEKMQSDKGSIPDRFSAQQFSDYHSELNMSSLELGDSALYFCASSKGGLGTDTQYFGPGTRLTVL.

The table lists this clone with a few counts. This chain connects TRBV6-5 to TRBJ1-6; no definite D call. CDR3 length equals 15 residues. Trimming stripped 0 bases from V and 5 bases from J, with 8 bases between. CDR1 is MNHEY and CDR2 is SVGAGI in the germline V gene. DNA for the CDR3: TGTGCCAGCAGTTACTCTATTCGGGATAATTCACCCCTCCACTTT. Translated: CASSYSIRDNSPLHF.

The chain links TRBV7-3 to TRBJ1-5; D remains unclear. Germline CDR1 SGHTA, CDR2 FQGTGA. Trimming took 0 bases from V and 3 from J, leaving 12 bases between them. The CDR3 totals 16 residues. The chain's CDR3 is CASSLTIRASNQPQHF. The CDR3 DNA is TGTGCCAGCAGCTTAACAATCCGAGCCTCCAATCAGCCCCAGCATTTT. Looking up the rest from reference TRBV7-3 and TRBJ1-5 gives the full variable domain: GAGVSQTPSNKVTEKGKYVELRCDPISGHTALYWYRQSLGQGPEFLIYFQGTGAADDSGLPNDRFFAVRPEGSVSTLKIQRTERGDSAVYLCASSLTIRASNQPQHFGDGTRLSIL.

This clone was recorded once. The chain has TRBV2 and TRBJ1-1; 9 bases match TRBD1. Trimming removed 5 bases from V and 2 bases from J; junction bases left unmatched: 6. The CDR3 spans 15 residues. The germline V gene encodes CDR1 SNHLY and CDR2 FYNNEI. The CDR3 DNA reads as TGTGCCAGCAGTAATTCGGGACAGGGCAACACTGAAGCTTTCTTT. It encodes CASSNSGQGNTEAFF.

In regard to this clone: At one boundary the junction diverges from the germline segment, which might be a read error. CDR3 protein: CASRLGVAGALDTQYF. CDR3 nucleotides: TGCGCCAGCAGGTTGGGGGTAGCGGGGGCTCTAGATACGCAGTATTTT. The chain joins TRBV5-1 to TRBJ2-3; 9 bases fit TRBD2. Germline values: CDR1 SGHRS, CDR2 YFSETQ. The CDR3 runs to 16 residues.

The chain carries TRBV5-1 and TRBJ2-7; a weak D match, TRBD1 (6 bases). The V end was cut by 0 bases, the J end by 0 bases, with 13 bases between. The CDR3 totals 16 residues. In germline, CDR1 is SGHRS, CDR2 YFSETQ. CDR3 in amino acids: CASSLGTAQLSYEQYF. CDR3 DNA: TGCGCCAGCAGCTTGGGGACAGCTCAGCTCTCCTACGAGCAGTACTTC.